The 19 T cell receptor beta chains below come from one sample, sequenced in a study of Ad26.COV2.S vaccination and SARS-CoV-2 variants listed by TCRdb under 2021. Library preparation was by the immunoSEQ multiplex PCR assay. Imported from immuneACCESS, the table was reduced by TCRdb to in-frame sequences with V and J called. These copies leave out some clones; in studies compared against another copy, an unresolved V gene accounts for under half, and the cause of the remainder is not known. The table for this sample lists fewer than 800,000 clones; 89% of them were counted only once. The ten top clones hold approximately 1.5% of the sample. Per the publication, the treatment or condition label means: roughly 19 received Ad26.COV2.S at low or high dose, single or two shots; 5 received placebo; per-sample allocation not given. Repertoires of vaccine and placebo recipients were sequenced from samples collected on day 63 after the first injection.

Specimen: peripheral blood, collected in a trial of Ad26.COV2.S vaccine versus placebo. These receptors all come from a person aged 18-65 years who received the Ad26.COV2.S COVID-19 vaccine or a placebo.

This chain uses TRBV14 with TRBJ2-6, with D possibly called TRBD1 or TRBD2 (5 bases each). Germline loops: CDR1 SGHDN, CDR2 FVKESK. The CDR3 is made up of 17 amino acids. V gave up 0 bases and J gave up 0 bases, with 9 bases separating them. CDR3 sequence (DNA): TGTGCCAGCAGCCAAGAATTTGGGACCTCTGGGGCCAACGTCCTGACTTTC. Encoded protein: CASSQEFGTSGANVLTF.

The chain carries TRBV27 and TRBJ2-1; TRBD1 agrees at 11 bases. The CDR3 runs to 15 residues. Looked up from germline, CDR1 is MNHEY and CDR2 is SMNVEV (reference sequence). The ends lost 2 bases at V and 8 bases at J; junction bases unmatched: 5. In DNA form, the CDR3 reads TGTGCCAGCAGTTTAGTAGGACAGGGGGCCGATGAGCAGTTCTTC. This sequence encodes CASSLVGQGADEQFF.

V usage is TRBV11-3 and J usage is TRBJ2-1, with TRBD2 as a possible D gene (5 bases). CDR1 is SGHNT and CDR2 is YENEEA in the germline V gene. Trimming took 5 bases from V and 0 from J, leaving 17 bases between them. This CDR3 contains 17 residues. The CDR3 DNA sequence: TGTGCCAGCAGCCCCCCGCGCGGGTCGCGCTCCTACAATGAGCAGTTCTTC. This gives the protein CASSPPRGSRSYNEQFF.

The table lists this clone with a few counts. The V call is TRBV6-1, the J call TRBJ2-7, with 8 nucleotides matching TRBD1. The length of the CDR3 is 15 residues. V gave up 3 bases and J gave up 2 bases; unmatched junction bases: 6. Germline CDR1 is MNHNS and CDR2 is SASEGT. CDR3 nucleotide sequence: TGTGCCAGCAGTGACACAGGGGGTTCAACCTACGAGCAGTACTTC. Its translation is CASSDTGGSTYEQYF.

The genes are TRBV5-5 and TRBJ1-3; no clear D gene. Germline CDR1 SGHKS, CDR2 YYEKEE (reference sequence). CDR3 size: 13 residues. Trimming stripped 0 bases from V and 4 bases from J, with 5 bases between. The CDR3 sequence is CASSLGPGNTIYF. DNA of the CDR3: TGTGCCAGCAGCTTGGGACCCGGAAACACCATATATTTT.

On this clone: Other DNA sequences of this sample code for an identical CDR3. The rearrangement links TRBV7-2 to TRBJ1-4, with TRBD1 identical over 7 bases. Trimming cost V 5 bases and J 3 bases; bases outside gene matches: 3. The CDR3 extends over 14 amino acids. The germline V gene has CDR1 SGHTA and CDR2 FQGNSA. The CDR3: CASSPGQANEKLFF. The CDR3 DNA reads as TGTGCCAGCAGCCCCGGACAGGCTAATGAAAAACTGTTTTTT.

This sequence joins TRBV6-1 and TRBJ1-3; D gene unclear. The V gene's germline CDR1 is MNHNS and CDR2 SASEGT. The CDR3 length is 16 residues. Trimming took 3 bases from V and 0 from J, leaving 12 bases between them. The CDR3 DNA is TGTGCCAGCAGTGAGCCCGGGATTCCCTCTGGAAACACCATATATTTT. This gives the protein CASSEPGIPSGNTIYF.

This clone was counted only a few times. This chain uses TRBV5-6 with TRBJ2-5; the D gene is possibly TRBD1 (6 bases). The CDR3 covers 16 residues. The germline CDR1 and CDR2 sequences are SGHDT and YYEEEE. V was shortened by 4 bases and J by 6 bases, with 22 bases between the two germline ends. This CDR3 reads CASSQMIRDMGQTQYF. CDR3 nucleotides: TGTGCCAGCAGCCAAATGATCCGGGACATGGGTCAGACCCAGTACTTC.

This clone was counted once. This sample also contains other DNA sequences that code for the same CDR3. DNA of the CDR3: TGTGCCAGCAGCCAAGATAGTAATTCACCCCTCCACTTT. This sequence encodes CASSQDSNSPLHF. The rearrangement links TRBV3-1 (or the pseudogene TRBV3-2) to TRBJ1-6; D unclear. Germline V CDR1 and CDR2: LGHDT, YNNKEL (reference sequence). Trimming took off 0 bases at V and 6 bases at J, with 3 bases between the two ends. The CDR3 runs to 13 residues.

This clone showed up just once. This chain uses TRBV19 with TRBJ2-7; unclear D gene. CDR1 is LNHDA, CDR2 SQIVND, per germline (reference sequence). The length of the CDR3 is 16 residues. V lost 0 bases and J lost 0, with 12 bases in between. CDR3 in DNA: TGTGCCAGTAGTATAGATATCACCAGTAGCTCCTACGAGCAGTACTTC. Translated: CASSIDITSSSYEQYF.

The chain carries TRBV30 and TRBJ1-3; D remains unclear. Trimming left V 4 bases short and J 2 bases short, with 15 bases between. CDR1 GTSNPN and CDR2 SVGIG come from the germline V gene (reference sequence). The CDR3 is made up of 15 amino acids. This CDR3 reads CAWTVKAQPGNTIYF. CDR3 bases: TGTGCCTGGACCGTCAAAGCCCAGCCTGGAAACACCATATATTTT.

The chain's CDR3 is CASSRGTRLGLAKNIQYF. The CDR3 DNA follows: TGTGCCAGCAGCCGGGGAACTCGACTTGGTCTAGCCAAAAACATTCAGTACTTC. The chain is built from TRBV14 and TRBJ2-4; D is unclear. CDR1 and CDR2 (germline): SGHDN, FVKESK. Trimming took 4 bases from V and 0 from J, leaving 19 bases between them. The CDR3 is 18 amino acids.

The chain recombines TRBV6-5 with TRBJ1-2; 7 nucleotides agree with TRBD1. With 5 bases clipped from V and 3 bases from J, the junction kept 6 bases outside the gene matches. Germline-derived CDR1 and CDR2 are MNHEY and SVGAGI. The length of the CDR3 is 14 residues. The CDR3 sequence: CASSPSQGDYGYTF. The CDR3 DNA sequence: TGTGCCAGCAGTCCCAGTCAGGGGGACTATGGCTACACCTTC.

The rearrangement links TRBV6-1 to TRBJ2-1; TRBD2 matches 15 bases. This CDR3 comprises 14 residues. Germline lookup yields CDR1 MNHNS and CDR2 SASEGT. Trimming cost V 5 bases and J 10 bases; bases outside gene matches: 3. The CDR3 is CASSLGLAGGEQFF. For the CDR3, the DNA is TGTGCCAGCAGTCTGGGACTAGCGGGGGGCGAGCAGTTCTTC.

The DNA for the CDR3 is TGTGCCAGCAGTGATATCGGGGCCCCGGAGGGCATTCAGTACTTC. This translates into CASSDIGAPEGIQYF. The chain recombines TRBV6-1 with TRBJ2-4; possibly TRBD2 for D (6 bases). CDR1 and CDR2 (germline): MNHNS, SASEGT. The length of the CDR3 is 15 residues. The germline V and J ends were trimmed by 3 bases and 9 bases, with 18 bases remaining between them.

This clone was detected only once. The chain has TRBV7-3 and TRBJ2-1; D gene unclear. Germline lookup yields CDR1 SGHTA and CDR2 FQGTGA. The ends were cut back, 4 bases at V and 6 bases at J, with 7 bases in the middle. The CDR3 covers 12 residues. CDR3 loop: CASSSLGNEQFF. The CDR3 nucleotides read TGTGCCAGCAGCTCCCTAGGCAATGAGCAGTTCTTC.

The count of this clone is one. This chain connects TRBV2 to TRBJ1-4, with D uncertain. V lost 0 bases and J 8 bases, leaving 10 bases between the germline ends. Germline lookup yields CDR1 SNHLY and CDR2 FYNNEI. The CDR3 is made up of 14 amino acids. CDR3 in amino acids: CASSEALGREKLFF. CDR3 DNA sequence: TGTGCCAGCAGTGAAGCGCTTGGCCGCGAAAAACTGTTTTTT. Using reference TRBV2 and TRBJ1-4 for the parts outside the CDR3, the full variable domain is EPEVTQTPSHQVTQMGQEVILRCVPISNHLYFYWYRQILGQKVEFLVSFYNNEISEKSEIFDDQFSVERPDGSNFTLKIRSTKLEDSAMYFCASSEALGREKLFFGSGTQLSVL.

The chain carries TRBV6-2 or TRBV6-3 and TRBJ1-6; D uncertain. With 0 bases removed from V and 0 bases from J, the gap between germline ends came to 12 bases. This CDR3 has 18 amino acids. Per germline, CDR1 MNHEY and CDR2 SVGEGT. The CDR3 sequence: CASSYSRPESSYNSPLHF. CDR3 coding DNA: TGTGCCAGCAGTTACTCTCGGCCAGAAAGCTCCTATAATTCACCCCTCCACTTT.

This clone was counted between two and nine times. The CDR3 sequence: CASSPRGTGGTDTQYF. CDR3 DNA sequence: TGTGCCAGCTCACCACGGGGGACAGGGGGTACAGATACGCAGTATTTT. The V and J genes are TRBV18 and TRBJ2-3; 11 bases match TRBD1. CDR1 is KGHSH, CDR2 LQKENI, per germline. J was trimmed by 3 bases and V by 1 base; bases with no gene match: 3. There are 16 residues in the CDR3.